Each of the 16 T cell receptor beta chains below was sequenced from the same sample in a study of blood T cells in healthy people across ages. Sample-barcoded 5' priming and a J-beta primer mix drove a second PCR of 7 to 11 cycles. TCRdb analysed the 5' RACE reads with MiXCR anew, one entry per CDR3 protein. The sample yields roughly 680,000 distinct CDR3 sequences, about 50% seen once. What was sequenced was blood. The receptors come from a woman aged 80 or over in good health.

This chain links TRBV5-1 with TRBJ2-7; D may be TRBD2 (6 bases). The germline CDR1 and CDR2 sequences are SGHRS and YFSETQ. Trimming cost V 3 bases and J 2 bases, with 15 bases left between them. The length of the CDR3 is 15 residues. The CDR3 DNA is TGCGCCAGCAGCTCCGCAGGCGGGGCCACCTACGAGCAGTACTTC. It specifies CASSSAGGATYEQYF.

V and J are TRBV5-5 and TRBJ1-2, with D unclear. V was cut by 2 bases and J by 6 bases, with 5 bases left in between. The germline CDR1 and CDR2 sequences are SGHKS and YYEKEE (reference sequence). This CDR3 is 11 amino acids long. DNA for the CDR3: TGTGCCAGCAGCTTTTTGAATGGCTACACCTTC. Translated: CASSFLNGYTF.

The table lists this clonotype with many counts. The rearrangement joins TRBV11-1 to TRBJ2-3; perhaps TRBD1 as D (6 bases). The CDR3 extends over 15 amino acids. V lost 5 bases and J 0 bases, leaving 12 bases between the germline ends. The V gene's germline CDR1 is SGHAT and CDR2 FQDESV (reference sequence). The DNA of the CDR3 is TGTGCCAGCAGCCTCGGACAGACTAGCACAGATACGCAGTATTTT. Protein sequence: CASSLGQTSTDTQYF.

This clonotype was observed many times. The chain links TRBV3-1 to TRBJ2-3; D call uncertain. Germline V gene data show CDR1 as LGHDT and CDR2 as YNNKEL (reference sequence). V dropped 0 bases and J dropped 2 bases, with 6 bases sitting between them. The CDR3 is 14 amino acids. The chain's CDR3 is CASSQDRPTDTQYF. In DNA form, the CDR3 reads TGTGCCAGCAGCCAAGATCGTCCCACAGATACGCAGTATTTT.

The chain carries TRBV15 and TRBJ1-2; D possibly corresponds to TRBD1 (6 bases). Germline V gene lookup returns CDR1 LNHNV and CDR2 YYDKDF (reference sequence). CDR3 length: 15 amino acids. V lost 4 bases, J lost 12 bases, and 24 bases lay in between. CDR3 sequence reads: CATSTNKQGSLLHTF. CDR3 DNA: TGTGCCACCAGCACCAATAAACAGGGAAGCCTCTTGCACACCTTC.

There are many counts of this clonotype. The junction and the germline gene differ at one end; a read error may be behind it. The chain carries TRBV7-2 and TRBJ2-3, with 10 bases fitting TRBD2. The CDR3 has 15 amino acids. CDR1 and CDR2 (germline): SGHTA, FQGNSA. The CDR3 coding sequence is TGTGCCAGCAGCCTAGCGGGAGTGAGGGCAGATACGCAGTATTTT. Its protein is CASSLAGVRADTQYF.

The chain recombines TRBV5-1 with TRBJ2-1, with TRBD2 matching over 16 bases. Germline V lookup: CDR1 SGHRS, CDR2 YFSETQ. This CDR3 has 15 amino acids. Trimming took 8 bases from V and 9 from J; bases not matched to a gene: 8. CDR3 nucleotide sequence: TGCGCCAGTAGACTCGGGACTAGCGGGAGGGCTGAGCAGTTCTTC. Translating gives CASRLGTSGRAEQFF. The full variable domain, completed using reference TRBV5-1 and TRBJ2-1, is KAGVTQTPRYLIKTRGQQVTLSCSPISGHRSVSWYQQTPGQGLQFLFEYFSETQRNKGNFPGRFSGRQFSNSRSEMNVSTLELGDSALYLCASRLGTSGRAEQFFGPGTRLTVL.

CDR3 coding DNA: TGTGCCAGCAGCTTAAGTAGCAGATACAATGAGCAGTTCTTC. Translation: CASSLSSRYNEQFF. This chain joins TRBV7-9 and TRBJ2-1; D unclear. CDR3 size: 14 residues. Germline V gene data show CDR1 as SEHNR and CDR2 as FQNEAQ (reference sequence). V lost 2 bases and J 4 bases, leaving 9 bases between the germline ends.

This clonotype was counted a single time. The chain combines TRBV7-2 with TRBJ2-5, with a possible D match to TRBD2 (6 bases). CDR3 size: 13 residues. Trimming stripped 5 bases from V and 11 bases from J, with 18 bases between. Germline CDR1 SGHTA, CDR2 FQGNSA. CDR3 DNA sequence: TGTGCCAGCAGCCGCGGCCGCGGGAATGAGCAGTACTTC. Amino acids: CASSRGRGNEQYF.

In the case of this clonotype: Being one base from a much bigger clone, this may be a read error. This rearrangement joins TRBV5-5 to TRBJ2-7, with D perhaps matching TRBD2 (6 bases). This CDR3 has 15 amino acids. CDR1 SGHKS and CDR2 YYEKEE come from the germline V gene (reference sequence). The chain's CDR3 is CVSSSSPDSGYEQYF. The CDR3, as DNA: TGTGTCAGCAGCTCCTCACCAGACAGCGGGTACGAGCAGTACTTC.

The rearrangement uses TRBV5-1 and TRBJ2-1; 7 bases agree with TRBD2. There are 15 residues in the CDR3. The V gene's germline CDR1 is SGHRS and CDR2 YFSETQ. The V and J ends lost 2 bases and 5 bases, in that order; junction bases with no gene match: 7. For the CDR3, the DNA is TGCGCCAGCAGCTTAGGCGGGGGTGACCACAATGAGCAGTTCTTC. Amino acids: CASSLGGGDHNEQFF.

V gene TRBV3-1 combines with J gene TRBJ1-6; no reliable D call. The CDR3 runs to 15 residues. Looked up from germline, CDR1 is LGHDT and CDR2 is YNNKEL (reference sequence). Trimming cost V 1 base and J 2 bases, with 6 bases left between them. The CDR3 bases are TGTGCCAGCAGCCAAGGCAGGACCTATAATTCACCCCTCCACTTT. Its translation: CASSQGRTYNSPLHF.

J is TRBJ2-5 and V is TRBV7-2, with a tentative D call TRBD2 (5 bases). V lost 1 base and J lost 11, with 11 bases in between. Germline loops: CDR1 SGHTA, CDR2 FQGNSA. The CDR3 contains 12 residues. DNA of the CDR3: TGTGCCAGCAGCTTAGGAGCGGATGAGCAGTACTTC. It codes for CASSLGADEQYF.

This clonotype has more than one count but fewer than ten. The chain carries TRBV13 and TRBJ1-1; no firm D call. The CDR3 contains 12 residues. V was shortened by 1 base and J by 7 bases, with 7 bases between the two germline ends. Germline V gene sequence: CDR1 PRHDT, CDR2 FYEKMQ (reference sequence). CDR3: CASSLVALEAFF. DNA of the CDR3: TGTGCCAGCAGCTTAGTGGCCCTTGAAGCTTTCTTT.

This chain's CDR3 is CASRKTENEKLFF. CDR3 bases: TGTGCCAGTAGGAAGACAGAGAATGAAAAACTGTTTTTT. This chain joins TRBV19 and TRBJ1-4; weak D call: TRBD1 (5 bases). Trimming took 6 bases from V and 5 from J, leaving 10 bases between them. CDR3 length: 13 residues. Germline values: CDR1 LNHDA, CDR2 SQIVND (reference sequence).

The CDR3 DNA reads as TGTGCCAGCAGCCAAGCTAGAATCCATACGCAGTATTTT. Its protein product is CASSQARIHTQYF. The V gene is TRBV3-1, the J gene TRBJ2-3; unclear D gene. Germline V CDR1 and CDR2: LGHDT, YNNKEL (reference sequence). The CDR3 is made up of 13 amino acids. V was cut by 1 base and J by 7 bases, with 9 bases left in between.